The 9 T cell receptor beta chains presented below share a single source sample, sequenced in a study of shared clonotypes between healthy human individuals. Measured with immunoSEQ multiplex PCR; TCRdb has only the in-frame clones, and not every one. The sample has 600,000 to 750,000 clones, 60% to 80% seen once. What was sequenced was memory CD4+ T cells sorted from blood. Subset given: CD45RA-negative fraction. The receptor source for this set is a woman in her twenties or thirties in good health.

Details on this clone: At the DNA level, this CDR3 is encoded by other sequences in the same sample as well. The J gene is TRBJ1-1, the V gene TRBV7-9; D is perhaps TRBD1 (5 bases). Trimming removed 2 bases at V and 5 bases at J, with 9 bases between. CDR1 and CDR2 (germline): SEHNR, FQNEAQ (reference sequence). The CDR3 is 13 residues long. The CDR3 region is CASSLLGRTEAFF. Here the CDR3 DNA reads TGTGCCAGCAGCTTACTGGGGCGGACTGAAGCTTTCTTT.

This chain links TRBV5-6 with TRBJ2-1; D unclear. This CDR3 has 13 residues. Germline assignment: CDR1 SGHDT and CDR2 YYEEEE. The V end lost 3 bases, the J end lost 8 bases, and 12 bases lay between the germline ends. DNA of the CDR3: TGTGCCAGCAGCTCCTTGGATGGGCATGAGCAGTTCTTC. Translating it yields CASSSLDGHEQFF.

The CDR3 protein is CASSLDRSAYNEQFF. The CDR3 coding sequence is TGCGCCAGCAGCTTGGACAGGTCGGCCTACAATGAGCAGTTCTTC. The rearrangement joins TRBV5-1 to TRBJ2-1; TRBD1 might be the D (5 bases). This CDR3 spans 15 amino acids. CDR1 is SGHRS and CDR2 is YFSETQ in the germline V gene. V was cut by 0 bases and J by 2 bases, with 9 bases left in between.

The chain uses TRBV25-1 and TRBJ2-5; D is possibly TRBD1 (6 bases). Trimming pared 6 bases from V and 5 bases from J, leaving 16 bases between. Germline CDR1 MGHDK, CDR2 SYGVNS. This CDR3 comprises 14 residues. CDR3 amino acids: CASSRQASGETQYF. Here the CDR3 DNA reads TGTGCCAGCAGCCGACAGGCAAGTGGGGAGACCCAGTACTTC.

The chain employs TRBV29-1 and TRBJ1-1; tentatively, D is TRBD1 (5 bases). Trimming pared 6 bases from V and 7 bases from J, leaving 15 bases between. This CDR3 has 12 residues. Germline V CDR1 and CDR2: SQVTM, ANQGSEA. The CDR3 sequence is CSVQKWTNEAFF. The CDR3 region has the DNA TGCAGCGTCCAAAAATGGACAAATGAAGCTTTCTTT.

CDR3 in amino acids: CASSSSQGAVDTQYF. The CDR3, as DNA: TGCGCCAGCAGCTCCTCTCAGGGGGCGGTAGATACGCAGTATTTT. The gene calls are TRBV5-1 and TRBJ2-3; TRBD1 aligns across 8 bases. The germline CDR1 and CDR2 sequences are SGHRS and YFSETQ. Unmatched junction bases numbered 8, after V lost 3 bases and J lost 5 bases. The CDR3 has 15 amino acids.

The chain has TRBV5-4 and TRBJ2-7; D is unclear. This CDR3 comprises 13 residues. Germline assignment: CDR1 SGHNT and CDR2 YYREEE (reference sequence). Trimming removed 1 base at V and 6 bases at J, with 11 bases between. The DNA for the CDR3 is TGTGCCAGCAGCTTGCTTACAGCTGGCGAGCAGTACTTC. Encoded protein: CASSLLTAGEQYF. Combining the CDR3 with reference TRBV5-4 and TRBJ2-7 gives the whole variable domain ETGVTQSPTHLIKTRGQQVTLRCSSQSGHNTVSWYQQALGQGPQFIFQYYREEENGRGNFPPRFSGLQFPNYSSELNVNALELDDSALYLCASSLLTAGEQYFGPGTRLTVT.

The chain is built from TRBV27 and TRBJ2-4; 9 bases are shared with TRBD2. J was trimmed by 5 bases and V by 6 bases; bases with no gene match: 5. Germline V lookup: CDR1 MNHEY, CDR2 SMNVEV (reference sequence). The CDR3 totals 14 residues. DNA of the CDR3: TGTGCCAGCAGCTTAGCGGGGGAAGAAAACATTCAGTACTTC. This encodes CASSLAGEENIQYF.

J is TRBJ2-1 and V is TRBV14; D is ambiguous. Trimming took off 5 bases at V and 0 bases at J, with 14 bases between the two ends. The CDR3 length is 16 residues. Germline V gene lookup returns CDR1 SGHDN and CDR2 FVKESK. CDR3 amino acids: CASSSLPRSSYNEQFF. The CDR3 DNA reads TGTGCCAGCAGCTCCCTCCCCCGGAGCTCCTACAATGAGCAGTTCTTC. Based on the CDR3 plus reference TRBV14 and TRBJ2-1, the full variable domain is EAGVTQFPSHSVIEKGQTVTLRCDPISGHDNLYWYRRVMGKEIKFLLHFVKESKQDESGMPNNRFLAERTGGTYSTLKVQPAELEDSGVYFCASSSLPRSSYNEQFFGPGTRLTVL.